The following is a T cell receptor (beta chain) sequence with its context. This sample was taken from a study of blood T cell repertoires in COVID-19. About the study: Both acute and convalescent COVID-19 samples were obtained from the United States, Italy and Spain. PBMCs, B-cell-depleted T cells, or T cells were the source of the cDNA or gDNA that made up the material.

In the original analysis: Estimation of nucleated cell counts relied on the amplification of reference gene primers. The method was immunoSEQ multiplex PCR; TCRdb's version includes in-frame clones alone and lacks a portion of them. That table supplies the V and J calls and clone size; D and trimming were determined from the DNA. Of approximately 210,000 clones in the sample, approximately 81% were seen once. This clonotype was obtained from a woman older than 75 with acute or convalescent COVID-19. Sequencing was carried out using peripheral blood.

The CDR3 sequence: CASSPDRQGQFF. The CDR3 DNA reads as TGTGCCAGCTCACCAGACAGACAAGGGCAGTTCTTC. This chain links TRBV18 with TRBJ2-1; the D gene is possibly TRBD1 (5 bases). This CDR3 region has 12 residues. CDR1 is KGHSH and CDR2 is LQKENI in the germline V gene. V was cut by 2 bases and J by 12 bases, with 11 bases left in between.